Included here is one TCR beta chain sequence, with context. The target antigen is unknown. V lost 1 base to trimming and J lost 4 bases, with 10 bases between them. Germline-derived CDR1 and CDR2 are SGHVS and FNYEAQ. This CDR3 has 14 amino acids. Per the original methods: ImmunoSEQ only sent back junction sequences with no quality scores, so filtering was done differently. The protocol was immunoSEQ multiplex PCR, while the TCRdb copy is restricted to in-frame clones and leaves out a portion. V and J calls plus clone size are reproduced from that table; the DNA served to infer D and trimming. The table records over a million clones, around three quarters of them present only once. The sample comes from a study of shared clonotypes between healthy human individuals. Study findings and constraints: The study found approximately 5% of naive CD4 clonotypes shared across several donors.

The rearrangement joins TRBV7-6 to TRBJ2-5; D is unresolved. This sequence originates from a man aged 18 to 35 in good health. Some clones in this sample may be carry-over from other donors' samples. Sequences were obtained from memory CD4+ T cells from PBMCs. Stated subset: CD45RA-negative fraction. The CDR3 coding sequence is TGTGCCAGCAGCTTAGAACCAGGTGGAGAGACCCAGTACTTC. Translated: CASSLEPGGETQYF. Supplemented by reference TRBV7-6 and TRBJ2-5, the full variable domain reads GAGVSQSPRYKVTKRGQDVALRCDPISGHVSLYWYRQALGQGPEFLTYFNYEAQQDKSGLPNDRFSAERPEGSISTLTIQRTEQRDSAMYRCASSLEPGGETQYFGPGTRLLVL.